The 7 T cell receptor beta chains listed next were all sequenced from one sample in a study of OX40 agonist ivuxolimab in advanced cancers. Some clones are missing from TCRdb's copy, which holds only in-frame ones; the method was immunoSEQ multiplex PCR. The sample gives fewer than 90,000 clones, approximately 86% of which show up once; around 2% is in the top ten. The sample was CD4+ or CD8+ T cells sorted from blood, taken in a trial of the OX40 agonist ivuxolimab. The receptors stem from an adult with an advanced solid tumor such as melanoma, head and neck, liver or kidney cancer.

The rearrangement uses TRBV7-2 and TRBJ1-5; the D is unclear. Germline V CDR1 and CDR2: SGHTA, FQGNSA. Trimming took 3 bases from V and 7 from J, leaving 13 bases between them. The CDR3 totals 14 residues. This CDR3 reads CASSFWAGDQPQHF. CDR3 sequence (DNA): TGTGCCAGCAGCTTCTGGGCAGGAGACCAGCCCCAGCATTTT.

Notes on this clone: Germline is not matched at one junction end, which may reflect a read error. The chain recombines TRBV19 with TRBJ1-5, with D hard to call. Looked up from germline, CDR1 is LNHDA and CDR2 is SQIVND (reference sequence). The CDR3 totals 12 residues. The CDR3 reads CASSLLAGATYF. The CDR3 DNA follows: TGTGCCAGTAGTCTGCTGGCGGGCGCAACGTATTTT. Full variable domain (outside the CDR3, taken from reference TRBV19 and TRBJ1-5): DGGITQSPKYLFRKEGQNVTLSCEQNLNHDAMYWYRQDPGQGLRLIYYSQIVNDFQKGDIAEGYSVSREKKESFPLTVTSAQKNPTAFYLCASSLLAGATYFGDGTRLSIL.

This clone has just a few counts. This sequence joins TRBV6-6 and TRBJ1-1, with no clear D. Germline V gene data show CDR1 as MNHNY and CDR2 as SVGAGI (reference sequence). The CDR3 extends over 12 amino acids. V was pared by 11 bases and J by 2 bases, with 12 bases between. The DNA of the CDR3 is TGTGCCCGAGTGACGGTTAACACTGAAGCTTTCTTT. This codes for CARVTVNTEAFF.

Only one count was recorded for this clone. In nucleotides, the CDR3 is TGTGCCAGCACCGATACTAGCGGGGCGGATGAGCAGTTCTTC. Translated, it gives CASTDTSGADEQFF. The chain is built from TRBV6-1 and TRBJ2-1; 10 nucleotides align to TRBD2. With V trimmed by 7 bases and J by 8 bases, 8 bases remained unmatched. CDR1 MNHNS and CDR2 SASEGT come from the germline V gene. The CDR3 runs to 14 residues.

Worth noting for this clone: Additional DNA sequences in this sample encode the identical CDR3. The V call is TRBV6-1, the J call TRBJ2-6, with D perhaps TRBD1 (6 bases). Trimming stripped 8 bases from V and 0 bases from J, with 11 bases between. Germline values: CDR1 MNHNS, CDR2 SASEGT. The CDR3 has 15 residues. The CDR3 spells CASSDRYSGANVLTF. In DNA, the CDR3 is TGTGCCAGCTCAGACAGGTACTCTGGGGCCAACGTCCTGACTTTC.

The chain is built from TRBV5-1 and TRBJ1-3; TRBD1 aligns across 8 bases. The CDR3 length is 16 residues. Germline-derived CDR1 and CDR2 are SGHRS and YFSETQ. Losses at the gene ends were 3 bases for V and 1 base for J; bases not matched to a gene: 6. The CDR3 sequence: CASSSGQGQSGNTIYF. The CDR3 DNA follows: TGCGCCAGCAGCTCCGGACAGGGTCAATCTGGAAACACCATATATTTT.

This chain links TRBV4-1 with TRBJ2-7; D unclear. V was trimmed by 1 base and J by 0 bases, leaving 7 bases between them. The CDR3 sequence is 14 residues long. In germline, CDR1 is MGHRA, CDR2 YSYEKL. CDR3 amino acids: CASSQAPSSYEQYF. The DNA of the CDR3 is TGCGCCAGCAGCCAAGCGCCTAGCTCCTACGAGCAGTACTTC.